The present T cell receptor (beta chain) was sequenced within a study of CD8+ T cells in alopecia areata. The overall study: Those treated were given oral tofacitinib at 5 to 10 mg twice daily. Tofacitinib therapy lasting 6 to 18 months was followed by 6 months off drug. General study findings and limits: Patients displayed less clarity in TCR sharing than mice, a finding possibly related to HLA.

Following RNA extraction, reverse transcription yielded cDNA that acted as the sequencing template. The data were produced by immunoSEQ multiplex PCR, yet TCRdb's version contains in-frame clones alone and is incomplete. The data contain around 300,000 clones, 50% to 75% of them singletons. About this clone: Its cognate antigen is unknown.

Treatment noted: oral pan-JAK inhibitor, 5-10 mg twice daily. Collection of lesional scalp punch biopsies and peripheral blood was performed in alopecia areata patients. The J segment lost 9 bases and the V segment lost 5 bases, leaving 13 bases of the junction unmatched. This CDR3 contains 15 residues. Germline V gene lookup returns CDR1 SGHVS and CDR2 FNYEAQ. The chain joins TRBV7-6 to TRBJ2-5; 9 nucleotides line up with TRBD1. Sequenced material: CD4+ T cells sorted from blood, taken around week 53, from a patient treated with tofacitinib. This clonotype originated in a human donor with alopecia areata. In nucleotides, the CDR3 is TGTGCCAGCAGCCTCTCAGGACAGGGGCCCAAGGCCCAGTACTTC. Amino acid sequence: CASSLSGQGPKAQYF.